One and the same sample provided the 9 T cell receptor beta chains below, sequenced in a study of regulatory T cells in long-lasting Graves disease. HTBI primers from iRepertoire and Arm-PCR of CDR3 regions yielded the TCR beta libraries. MiXCR, run by TCRdb on the multiplex PCR reads, gives a single entry per CDR3 protein. In the table there are 700,000 or so distinct CDR3 sequences, around 32% of which are singletons. Time point noted: persistent/refractory GD, antithyroid drugs over 5 years with positive TRAb. The authors made the TCR library using RNA they extracted from PBMCs. Sequenced material: peripheral blood mononuclear cells (PBMCs), taken when the disease was refractory, from a patient treated with antithyroid drugs. The receptor source for this set is a female donor with Graves disease.

The genes are TRBV6-6 and TRBJ1-5; TRBD1 matches 7 bases. J lost 7 bases, V lost 0 bases, and 3 bases had no gene match. Germline V gene lookup returns CDR1 MNHNY and CDR2 SVGAGI (reference sequence). This CDR3 has 14 residues. CDR3 amino acids: CASSYSDRFQPQHF. The CDR3 nucleotides read TGTGCCAGCAGTTACTCGGACAGGTTCCAGCCCCAGCATTTT.

This chain connects TRBV30 to TRBJ2-1; TRBD1 matches at 10 bases. The ends lost 3 bases at V and 4 bases at J; junction bases unmatched: 6. CDR3 length equals 15 residues. Germline CDR1 is GTSNPN and CDR2 is SVGIG (reference sequence). CDR3 loop: CAWSVTGGGYNEQFF. The CDR3 DNA follows: TGTGCCTGGAGCGTGACAGGGGGCGGGTACAATGAGCAGTTCTTC. Drawing the rest from reference TRBV30 and TRBJ2-1, the complete variable domain is SQTIHQWPATLVQPVGSPLSLECTVEGTSNPNLYWYRQAAGRGLQLLFYSVGIGQISSEVPQNLSASRPQDRQFILSSKKLLLSDSGFYLCAWSVTGGGYNEQFFGPGTRLTVL.

As to this clonotype: A much larger clonotype is one base distant, so this may be a read error. This chain joins TRBV2 and TRBJ1-1, with 9 bases matching TRBD1. The CDR3 spans 15 residues. Per germline, CDR1 SNHLY and CDR2 FYNNEI. After removal of 4 bases from V and 4 bases from J, the junction contained 7 bases not matched to a gene. The DNA of the CDR3 is TGTGCCAGCAGTGTAACGACAGGGGGTGGCACTGAAGCTTTCTTT. This encodes CASSVTTGGGTEAFF.

The chain employs TRBV6-1 and TRBJ2-5, with TRBD2 identical over 7 bases. V lost 5 bases and J lost 10; bases outside the gene matches: 4. The CDR3 spans 11 residues. CDR1 and CDR2 (germline): MNHNS, SASEGT. CDR3 sequence: CASSRGRGQYF. The CDR3 DNA reads TGTGCCAGCAGTCGGGGGAGGGGCCAGTACTTC.

This clonotype was counted a few times. The chain employs TRBV20-1 and TRBJ2-5, with TRBD2 matching over 14 bases. Germline V gene data show CDR1 as DFQATT and CDR2 as SNEGSKA (reference sequence). The trim removed 4 bases at V and 0 bases at J, leaving 4 bases unmatched. The CDR3 consists of 16 residues. The CDR3 nucleotides are TGCAGTGCTATGGGACTAGCGGGAGTATACCAAGAGACCCAGTACTTC. Its protein product is CSAMGLAGVYQETQYF.

The sample holds a few counts of this clonotype. The V gene is TRBV6-2 or TRBV6-3, the J gene TRBJ1-3; 12 nucleotides line up with TRBD1. The CDR3 extends over 18 amino acids. The V segment lost 4 bases and the J segment 1 base; nucleotides outside the gene matches: 8. The germline CDR1 and CDR2 sequences are MNHEY and SVGEGT. The CDR3 spells CASSSGTGGLRSGNTIYF. In nucleotides, the CDR3 is TGTGCCAGCAGTTCCGGGACAGGGGGCCTTCGTTCTGGAAACACCATATATTTT.

The chain joins TRBV5-1 to TRBJ2-7; the D gene could be TRBD1 or TRBD2 (5 bases each). CDR1 SGHRS and CDR2 YFSETQ come from the germline V gene. V was cut by 4 bases and J by 0 bases, with 14 bases left in between. The CDR3 covers 15 residues. CDR3 amino acids: CASSLRDGSSYEQYF. In DNA, the CDR3 is TGCGCCAGCAGCCTACGGGACGGAAGCTCCTACGAGCAGTACTTC. Looking up the rest from reference TRBV5-1 and TRBJ2-7 gives the full variable domain: KAGVTQTPRYLIKTRGQQVTLSCSPISGHRSVSWYQQTPGQGLQFLFEYFSETQRNKGNFPGRFSGRQFSNSRSEMNVSTLELGDSALYLCASSLRDGSSYEQYFGPGTRLTVT.

This chain links TRBV5-1 with TRBJ1-2, with TRBD1 matching 9 bases. This CDR3 has 14 amino acids. Germline-derived CDR1 and CDR2 are SGHRS and YFSETQ. With 2 bases clipped from V and 8 bases from J, the junction kept 7 bases outside the gene matches. The CDR3 reads CASSLGTGKSGYTF. CDR3 nucleotide sequence: TGCGCCAGCAGCTTAGGGACAGGGAAGAGCGGCTACACCTTC. The variable domain in full, with the rest retrieved from reference TRBV5-1 and TRBJ1-2, is KAGVTQTPRYLIKTRGQQVTLSCSPISGHRSVSWYQQTPGQGLQFLFEYFSETQRNKGNFPGRFSGRQFSNSRSEMNVSTLELGDSALYLCASSLGTGKSGYTFGSGTRLTVV.

The rearrangement uses TRBV19 and TRBJ1-1, with a tentative D call TRBD1 (5 bases). V was cut by 6 bases and J by 7 bases, with 12 bases left in between. The CDR3 spans 12 residues. Germline values: CDR1 LNHDA, CDR2 SQIVND (reference sequence). CDR3 coding DNA: TGTGCCAGTAGGCAGGGCGCCGGTGAAGCTTTCTTT. Its translation is CASRQGAGEAFF.